This entry lists 9 T cell receptor beta chains sequenced from one sample in a study of beta chain features in type 1 diabetes (dated by TCRdb to the late 2010s). The study at large found these results: A moderate but significant shortening of TCRB CDR3 length was observed in type 1 diabetes patients in all four CD4+ subsets.

Receptors were amplified or captured by the immunoSEQ multiplex PCR assay. All of the isolated RNA was reverse transcribed with the High Capacity cDNA Reverse Transcription Kit, so expressed TCRB transcripts were sequenced. TCRdb took this table from immuneACCESS and kept in-frame rearrangements with V and J called. Such tables lack part of the clones; where checked against another copy, unresolved V genes explain under half of the gap, and the rest is unexplained. The sample table shows fewer than 300,000 clones, and roughly 22% are seen once. The ten largest clones take up 0.028% of the sample. No antigen has been assigned to these receptors. The sample taken for sequencing was naive CD4+ T cells from blood. This specimen's cell subset or site label, interpreted: true naive CD4+ T cells. The receptors here all came from a woman aged 40 to 55 with type 1 diabetes.

The chain couples TRBV6-5 to TRBJ2-5; possible D gene TRBD2, 6 bases. Trimming pared 6 bases from V and 5 bases from J, leaving 19 bases between. Germline V gives CDR1 MNHEY, CDR2 SVGAGI. This CDR3 is 15 amino acids long. The CDR3 loop reads CASSPPGRGRETQYF. The CDR3 nucleotides are TGTGCCAGCAGCCCCCCCGGGAGAGGGAGGGAGACCCAGTACTTC.

This clone was recorded a few times. The rearrangement joins TRBV15 to TRBJ2-7; 8 bases are shared with TRBD1. The germline V gene has CDR1 LNHNV and CDR2 YYDKDF (reference sequence). There are 14 residues in the CDR3. Germline trimming cut 3 bases from V and 3 bases from J; bases unmatched to any gene: 4. CDR3 loop: CATSSGGQGYEQYF. The DNA of the CDR3 is TGTGCCACCAGCAGCGGAGGACAGGGCTACGAGCAGTACTTC.

The V and J genes are TRBV6-6 and TRBJ1-1, with D unresolved. The CDR3 runs 14 residues. From germline, CDR1 is MNHNY and CDR2 SVGAGI (reference sequence). Trimming cost V 2 bases and J 1 base, with 8 bases left between them. As DNA, the CDR3 is TGTGCCAGCAGTTACGGATGGGCGAACACTGAAGCTTTCTTT. It yields the protein CASSYGWANTEAFF.

The rearrangement joins TRBV29-1 to TRBJ1-2; TRBD1 might be the D (5 bases). The CDR3 runs 14 residues. Germline V gene sequence: CDR1 SQVTM, CDR2 ANQGSEA. The V and J ends lost 7 bases and 3 bases respectively, with 18 bases between them. DNA of the CDR3: TGCAGCGCCCTGGGACTAGCCATGGACTATGGCTACACCTTC. It translates to CSALGLAMDYGYTF.

This clone was detected only a few times. This sequence joins TRBV6-5 and TRBJ2-5, with D maybe TRBD2 (6 bases). CDR1 is MNHEY, CDR2 SVGAGI, per germline. This CDR3 has 15 amino acids. The V and J ends lost 6 bases and 9 bases respectively, with 23 bases between them. The CDR3 protein is CASSPIAARSKAQYF. The CDR3 DNA reads TGTGCCAGCAGCCCTATAGCGGCCCGTTCGAAGGCCCAGTACTTC.

The gene calls are TRBV2 and TRBJ2-1; 13 bases are shared with TRBD2. J gave up 4 bases and V 5 bases, and 5 bases lay outside the gene matches. Germline values: CDR1 SNHLY, CDR2 FYNNEI. The CDR3 loop spans 16 amino acids. The CDR3 region is CASSSRLAGGYNEQFF. The CDR3 DNA reads TGTGCCAGCAGTTCAAGACTAGCGGGGGGTTACAATGAGCAGTTCTTC. The variable domain in full, completed from reference TRBV2 and TRBJ2-1, reads EPEVTQTPSHQVTQMGQEVILRCVPISNHLYFYWYRQILGQKVEFLVSFYNNEISEKSEIFDDQFSVERPDGSNFTLKIRSTKLEDSAMYFCASSSRLAGGYNEQFFGPGTRLTVL.

V usage is TRBV18 and J usage is TRBJ2-7; TRBD1 matches at 7 bases. This CDR3 region has 14 residues. Germline V gene data show CDR1 as KGHSH and CDR2 as LQKENI. V lost 6 bases to trimming and J lost 6 bases; unmatched junction nucleotides: 11. The CDR3 reads CASSLGVGTAEQYF. The CDR3 coding sequence is TGTGCCAGCTCCCTCGGAGTCGGGACAGCCGAGCAGTACTTC.

This clone came up a few times. The rearrangement links TRBV29-1 to TRBJ2-7; D is undetermined. The germline V gene encodes CDR1 SQVTM and CDR2 ANQGSEA. CDR3 length: 15 amino acids. The V and J ends lost 3 bases and 1 base respectively, with 16 bases between them. CDR3 nucleotides: TGCAGCGTTGAGGCGGAGACCTTTTTGTCCTACGAGCAGTACTTC. Translation: CSVEAETFLSYEQYF.

This clone has only a few counts. The V and J genes are TRBV9 and TRBJ2-5, with 8 bases identical to TRBD1. The germline V gene has CDR1 SGDLS and CDR2 YYNGEE. This CDR3 is 15 amino acids long. Unmatched junction bases numbered 8, after V lost 2 bases and J lost 5 bases. CDR3 in DNA: TGTGCCAGCAGCGTTTCACAGGGGGTTCGGGAGACCCAGTACTTC. Protein: CASSVSQGVRETQYF.